The table lists the clone carrying this TCR beta chain with many counts. J gave up 7 bases and V 5 bases, and 5 bases lay outside the gene matches. The CDR3 sequence is 13 residues long. In germline, CDR1 is LNHDA, CDR2 SQIVND (reference sequence). This record belongs to a study of Graves' ophthalmopathy and Graves' hyperthyroidism. As the template, RNA transcripts were used to amplify TCR beta CDR3 regions. First-round RT-PCR with HTBI primers preceded a second-round multiplex PCR. TCRdb reprocessed the multiplex PCR reads via MiXCR and lists one record per CDR3 protein. The table has a few hundred thousand distinct CDR3 sequences, approximately 37% seen once.

Sequencing was performed on peripheral blood or thyroid tissue (not recorded which). The chain has TRBV19 and TRBJ1-2; 9 bases align to TRBD1. The sequence came from an adult man with Graves' hyperthyroidism. In DNA, the CDR3 is TGTGCCAGTAGTGTCGGGACAGGGTTTGGCTACACCTTC. As protein: CASSVGTGFGYTF.